The 19 T cell receptor beta chains reported below all come from one sample, sequenced in a study of T cells in Graves' hyperthyroidism and ophthalmopathy. TCR beta CDR3 regions were amplified from RNA. Carried out on the TCR CDR3, a first-round RT-PCR used the HTBI primer set. TCRdb analysed the multiplex PCR reads with MiXCR anew, one entry per CDR3 protein. The sample comprises some 550,000 distinct CDR3 sequences, more than 20% of which are singletons, and approximately 25% rests with the top ten. The sample comprised blood. Source of these receptors: a man aged 18-30 years with Graves' hyperthyroidism.

About this clonotype itself: The junction shows a germline mismatch at one end, possibly a read error. The V call is TRBV7-2, the J call TRBJ1-2; TRBD1 agrees at 8 bases. The CDR3 sequence is 15 residues long. Germline V gene data show CDR1 as SGHTA and CDR2 as FQGNSA. The CDR3 DNA reads as TGTGCCAGCAGCCACACGGACAGGGCGTACTATGGCTACAGCTTC. This gives the protein CASSHTDRAYYGYSF.

The table lists this clonotype with a few counts. The rearrangement links TRBV19 to TRBJ1-5; D uncertain. The germline V and J ends were trimmed by 6 bases and 4 bases, with 10 bases remaining between them. This CDR3 comprises 13 residues. Germline lookup yields CDR1 LNHDA and CDR2 SQIVND (reference sequence). CDR3 sequence: CASRRFQNQPQHF. The CDR3 bases are TGTGCCAGTAGGAGATTTCAGAATCAGCCCCAGCATTTT.

This sequence joins TRBV12-3 or TRBV12-4 and TRBJ1-6; D is uncertain. V was pared by 7 bases and J by 9 bases, with 19 bases between. CDR3 length equals 15 residues. This CDR3 is CASTQALSSGSPLHF. Here the CDR3 DNA reads TGTGCCAGCACCCAGGCCTTATCGAGTGGTTCACCCCTCCACTTT.

This clonotype was detected only a few times. The V and J genes are TRBV3-1 and TRBJ2-4; 9 positions agree with TRBD2. V lost 6 bases, J lost 7 bases, and 4 bases stayed unmatched. In germline, CDR1 is LGHDT, CDR2 YNNKEL (reference sequence). This CDR3 spans 13 amino acids. Here the CDR3 DNA reads TGTGCCAGCAGTCCTAGCGGGGACAACATTCAGTACTTC. It codes for CASSPSGDNIQYF.

This clonotype was seen ten or more times. The CDR3 loop reads CASSLVASGMRQTQYF. CDR3 sequence (DNA): TGTGCCAGCAGTTTAGTGGCTAGCGGGATGCGTCAGACCCAGTACTTC. The chain uses TRBV28 and TRBJ2-5; 9 bases are a match to TRBD2. CDR3 length equals 16 residues. V shed 2 bases and J 6 bases; nucleotides not matched to a gene: 10. The germline gives CDR1 MDHEN, CDR2 SYDVKM.

In its sample, this clonotype was seen many times. The J gene is TRBJ1-3, the V gene TRBV12-3 or TRBV12-4, with unresolved D. The ends were cut back, 7 bases at V and 1 base at J, with 8 bases in the middle. The CDR3 has 13 amino acids. CDR3 in amino acids: CASTFLSGNTIYF. The DNA of the CDR3 is TGTGCCAGCACCTTCCTATCTGGAAACACCATATATTTT.

This clonotype was counted between two and nine times. This chain uses TRBV28 with TRBJ1-6; D unresolved. Looked up from germline, CDR1 is MDHEN and CDR2 is SYDVKM. The CDR3 loop spans 15 amino acids. Trimming stripped 2 bases from V and 0 bases from J, with 5 bases between. As DNA, the CDR3 is TGTGCCAGCAGTTTAATGAGCTCCTATAATTCACCCCTCCACTTT. Residues: CASSLMSSYNSPLHF.

The V call is TRBV6-2 or TRBV6-3, the J call TRBJ2-3; D tentatively reads TRBD1 or TRBD2 (6 bases each). The germline gives CDR1 MNHEY, CDR2 SVGEGT. V lost 2 bases and J 6 bases, leaving 12 bases between the germline ends. The CDR3 runs 14 residues. The CDR3 spells CASSYPDSGDTQYF. In DNA, the CDR3 is TGTGCCAGCAGTTACCCGGACAGCGGGGATACGCAGTATTTT.

The CDR3: CASVQSSGARETQYF. The CDR3 coding sequence is TGTGCCAGCGTCCAATCCTCAGGGGCCCGGGAGACCCAGTACTTC. The rearrangement links TRBV9 to TRBJ2-5, with a tentative D call TRBD1 (6 bases). This CDR3 spans 15 amino acids. V gave up 7 bases and J gave up 5 bases, with 21 bases separating them. Germline V CDR1 and CDR2: SGDLS, YYNGEE. Full variable domain (missing parts from reference TRBV9 and TRBJ2-5): DSGVTQTPKHLITATGQRVTLRCSPRSGDLSVYWYQQSLDQGLQFLIQYYNGEERAKGNILERFSAQQFPDLHSELNLSSLELGDSALYFCASVQSSGARETQYFGPGTRLLVL.

This clonotype was picked up a small number of times. The gene calls are TRBV11-1 and TRBJ2-2; D gene unclear. With 2 bases removed from V and 6 bases from J, the gap between germline ends came to 7 bases. In germline, CDR1 is SGHAT, CDR2 FQDESV (reference sequence). The CDR3 is 13 amino acids. CDR3 in amino acids: CASSLNQAGELFF. As DNA, the CDR3 is TGTGCCAGCAGCTTAAATCAGGCCGGGGAGCTGTTTTTT.

This clonotype was counted between two and nine times. V usage is TRBV6-2 or TRBV6-3 and J usage is TRBJ1-1; D is unclear. This CDR3 has 15 amino acids. From germline, CDR1 is MNHEY and CDR2 SVGEGT. Trimming left V 0 bases short and J 4 bases short, with 12 bases between. CDR3: CASSYSKRSRTEAFF. The DNA for the CDR3 is TGTGCCAGCAGTTACTCGAAAAGGAGCCGCACTGAAGCTTTCTTT.

There are many counts of this clonotype. The rearrangement uses TRBV7-9 and TRBJ2-7; 9 bases map to TRBD1. Trimming at V came to 3 bases and at J to 6 bases, leaving 9 bases not matched to a gene. Germline V gene data show CDR1 as SEHNR and CDR2 as FQNEAQ (reference sequence). The CDR3 runs 15 residues. CDR3 residues: CASSFLTGGLSEQYF. CDR3 nucleotides: TGTGCCAGCAGCTTCCTGACAGGGGGGCTTTCCGAGCAGTACTTC.

This clonotype was counted a few times. A much larger clone lies a single base off, so this may be a read error. This chain uses TRBV12-3 or TRBV12-4 with TRBJ1-2; 8 bases match TRBD1. V was clipped by 4 bases and J by 0 bases; unmatched bases: 7. The CDR3 length is 16 residues. CDR3 sequence reads: CASSSRQGHPNYGYTF. CDR3 nucleotides: TGTGCCAGCAGTTCCCGACAGGGGCATCCTAACTATGGCTACACCTTC.

This clonotype was observed many times. The chain carries TRBV12-3 or TRBV12-4 and TRBJ2-7; 9 bases match TRBD2. CDR3 size: 17 residues. V dropped 4 bases and J dropped 5; count of bases not matched to a gene: 15. CDR3 sequence: CASSSGGGALVLHEQYF. CDR3 coding DNA: TGTGCCAGCAGTTCTGGCGGGGGGGCACTGGTCTTACACGAGCAGTACTTC.

Many counts were recorded for this clonotype. The chain has TRBV7-2 and TRBJ2-2; D perhaps matches TRBD2 (6 bases). The germline V and J ends were trimmed by 5 bases and 1 base, with 8 bases remaining between them. Germline V CDR1 and CDR2: SGHTA, FQGNSA. CDR3 size: 14 residues. The CDR3 reads CASSMGGNTGELFF. CDR3 DNA sequence: TGTGCCAGCAGCATGGGGGGGAACACCGGGGAGCTGTTTTTT.

This clonotype was counted many times. In DNA, the CDR3 is TGTGCCAGCAGTCCAATAAGGACAGGGAGGGGTGGCTACACCTTC. Translation gives CASSPIRTGRGGYTF. The rearrangement joins TRBV12-3 or TRBV12-4 to TRBJ1-2, with 8 bases identical to TRBD1. V shed 5 bases and J 7 bases; nucleotides not matched to a gene: 12. This CDR3 comprises 15 residues.

This clonotype has at least ten counts. The chain uses TRBV6-1 and TRBJ2-5; no reliable D call. V was cut by 5 bases and J by 6 bases, with 16 bases left in between. Germline loops: CDR1 MNHNS, CDR2 SASEGT. The CDR3 consists of 14 residues. CDR3 nucleotides: TGTGCCAGCAGTCCCATCGGGCTGGAAAAGACCCAGTACTTC. This gives the protein CASSPIGLEKTQYF.

There are a few counts of this clonotype. The rearrangement joins TRBV28 to TRBJ1-1; D is perhaps TRBD1 (5 bases). The CDR3 length is 20 residues. In germline, CDR1 is MDHEN, CDR2 SYDVKM. The V end was cut by 2 bases, the J end by 3 bases, with 28 bases between. The CDR3, as DNA: TGTGCCAGCAGTTTACCGGTCCCTCTGGCCTCCGGGGGGAGGGACACTGAAGCTTTCTTT. Amino acid sequence: CASSLPVPLASGGRDTEAFF.

This clonotype was recorded many times. The chain is built from TRBV5-5 and TRBJ1-1; D is ambiguous. V shed 1 base and J shed 8 bases, with 12 bases lying between them. CDR1 and CDR2 from the germline V gene are SGHKS and YYEKEE (reference sequence). The CDR3 has 13 residues. As DNA, the CDR3 is TGTGCCAGCAGCTTGATCCTGGGAAACGAAGCTTTCTTT. Encoded protein: CASSLILGNEAFF.